The 19 T cell receptor beta chains presented below share a single source sample, sequenced in a study of T cells after yellow fever vaccination. Via MiXCR, TCRdb re-called the 5' RACE reads, giving one row per CDR3 protein. The sample lists approximately 260,000 distinct CDR3 sequences; 10% to 15% were seen once. Sequenced here: CD4+ T cells sorted from PBMCs, sampled 45 days after the yellow fever booster vaccination. Receptor source: a man aged 25-45 years who received the YFV17D yellow fever vaccine.

This clonotype showed up many times. The chain is built from TRBV12-3 or TRBV12-4 and TRBJ2-1, with a tentative D call TRBD1 (6 bases). Between the trimmed V and J ends, which lost 7 bases and 6 bases, there was a span of 13 bases. The CDR3 runs to 13 residues. The CDR3 nucleotides are TGTGCCAGCAATGGACAGAATTCCAATGAGCAGTTCTTC. Protein product: CASNGQNSNEQFF.

This clonotype occurred a few times. J is TRBJ2-3 and V is TRBV20-1; D is undetermined. V was cut by 6 bases and J by 1 base, with 17 bases left in between. The CDR3 extends over 15 amino acids. The germline gives CDR1 DFQATT, CDR2 SNEGSKA (reference sequence). CDR3 in DNA: TGCAGTGCCACACCCTTCCAACTCCGCACAGATACGCAGTATTTT. Translating it yields CSATPFQLRTDTQYF.

This clonotype occurred a few times. The chain joins TRBV27 to TRBJ2-1, with 10 bases identical to TRBD1. CDR1 and CDR2 (germline): MNHEY, SMNVEV (reference sequence). The CDR3 covers 16 residues. V was clipped by 5 bases and J by 5 bases; unmatched bases: 9. CDR3 DNA sequence: TGTGCCAGCAGTCCATTCCGGGACAGGGGAAACAATGAGCAGTTCTTC. Translating gives CASSPFRDRGNNEQFF.

This clonotype was counted a few times. The genes are TRBV5-1 and TRBJ2-1; 9 bases align to TRBD2. V lost 0 bases and J lost 2; bases outside the gene matches: 9. The germline gives CDR1 SGHRS, CDR2 YFSETQ. This CDR3 has 18 amino acids. Here the CDR3 reads CASSLAPASGITYNEQFF. Written as DNA, the CDR3 is TGCGCCAGCAGCTTGGCTCCGGCTAGCGGGATAACCTACAATGAGCAGTTCTTC.

The chain employs TRBV12-3 or TRBV12-4 and TRBJ1-2; D unclear. The CDR3 runs to 15 residues. Deletions cut 1 base from V and 9 bases from J, with 18 bases between. This chain's CDR3 is CASSLGLAPAGSYTF. The CDR3 DNA reads TGTGCCAGCAGTTTAGGGTTGGCCCCGGCGGGTAGCTACACCTTC.

This chain uses TRBV28 with TRBJ2-7; D uncertain. Germline lookup yields CDR1 MDHEN and CDR2 SYDVKM. CDR3 length equals 15 residues. The V and J ends lost 4 bases and 3 bases respectively, with 16 bases between them. CDR3 residues: CASSSLVGNRYEQYF. The CDR3, as DNA: TGTGCCAGCAGTTCGCTCGTTGGGAACCGCTACGAGCAGTACTTC.

There are a few counts of this clonotype. The rearrangement links TRBV19 to TRBJ1-2; D is unclear. The CDR3 is 14 residues long. CDR1 and CDR2 from the germline V gene are LNHDA and SQIVND (reference sequence). V was clipped by 7 bases and J by 0 bases, with 12 bases between them. The CDR3 sequence is CASKDQVSNYGYTF. In nucleotides, the CDR3 is TGTGCCAGTAAGGATCAAGTATCTAACTATGGCTACACCTTC.

The chain uses TRBV28 and TRBJ2-3; 7 bases agree with TRBD2. Per the germline V gene, CDR1 is MDHEN and CDR2 is SYDVKM. The V and J ends lost 7 bases and 0 bases, in that order; junction bases with no gene match: 4. The CDR3 is made up of 14 amino acids. The CDR3 sequence: CASISGTSTDTQYF. The CDR3 DNA is TGTGCCAGCATCAGCGGGACTAGCACAGATACGCAGTATTTT.

A single count supports this clonotype. The chain links TRBV4-2 to TRBJ1-4; D gene ambiguous. The V and J ends lost 0 bases and 10 bases respectively, with 15 bases between them. Per germline, CDR1 LGHNA and CDR2 YNFKEQ. There are 15 residues in the CDR3. The CDR3 region is CASSQDATPEGKLFF. CDR3 sequence (DNA): TGTGCCAGCAGCCAAGATGCGACCCCAGAAGGAAAACTGTTTTTT.

This chain links TRBV7-2 with TRBJ2-7; no clear D gene. The CDR3 runs to 16 residues. The V gene's germline CDR1 is SGHTA and CDR2 FQGNSA. V shed 5 bases and J shed 0 bases, with 17 bases lying between them. CDR3 DNA: TGTGCCAGCAGCCAAAATACTATCTCGAGCTCCTACGAGCAGTACTTC. Translation: CASSQNTISSSYEQYF.

This clonotype was counted only a few times. The V and J genes are TRBV7-7 and TRBJ2-1; a possible D gene is TRBD2 (5 bases). CDR1 is SSHAT and CDR2 is FNYEAQ in the germline V gene (reference sequence). This CDR3 comprises 15 residues. Deletions cut 1 base from V and 9 bases from J, with 16 bases between. CDR3 DNA: TGTGCCAGCAGCTTAGTCGCCGGGAAAAGCGGTGAGCAGTTCTTC. Protein product: CASSLVAGKSGEQFF. The entire variable domain, with the rest obtained from reference TRBV7-7 and TRBJ2-1, is as follows: GAGVSQSPRYKVTKRGQDVTLRCDPISSHATLYWYQQALGQGPEFLTYFNYEAQPDKSGLPSDRFSAERPEGSISTLTIQRTEQRDSAMYRCASSLVAGKSGEQFFGPGTRLTVL.

The chain is built from TRBV19 and TRBJ2-1; D not resolved. CDR1 is LNHDA, CDR2 SQIVND, per germline (reference sequence). The CDR3 sequence is 16 residues long. Deletions cut 1 base from V and 6 bases from J, with 16 bases between. The CDR3 loop reads CASSIGAAVLGNEQFF. In nucleotides, the CDR3 is TGTGCCAGTAGTATAGGCGCTGCGGTTCTAGGCAATGAGCAGTTCTTC.

The chain is built from TRBV11-2 and TRBJ2-7, with 9 bases that match TRBD1. The germline gives CDR1 SGHAT, CDR2 FQNNGV. The CDR3 extends over 14 amino acids. V shed 4 bases, J shed 3 bases, and the junction held 4 bases outside the gene matches. CDR3 protein: CASSSMTGGYEQYF. The CDR3 bases are TGTGCCAGCAGCTCTATGACAGGGGGCTACGAGCAGTACTTC.

About this clonotype: A much larger clone is a single base away; this may be a read error. The CDR3 DNA follows: TGCAGCGTTGACGCGGGAGGGAACTACGGGCAGTACTTC. It translates to CSVDAGGNYGQYF. The rearrangement uses TRBV29-1 and TRBJ2-7; 9 bases are a match to TRBD2. Germline V lookup: CDR1 SQVTM, CDR2 ANQGSEA. This CDR3 is 13 amino acids long.

The table lists this clonotype with a few counts. The V call is TRBV5-1, the J call TRBJ2-5; possibly TRBD1 for D (6 bases). The CDR3 covers 16 residues. CDR1 and CDR2 from the germline V gene are SGHRS and YFSETQ. The V gene lost 4 bases and the J gene lost 6 bases, with 22 bases spanning the gap. CDR3 DNA: TGCGCCAGCAGCCCAAACAGCGGACCCACAGGGCAGACCCAGTACTTC. This encodes CASSPNSGPTGQTQYF.

This clonotype was observed a few times. The chain carries TRBV20-1 and TRBJ2-5; tentative D call: TRBD1 (5 bases). From germline, CDR1 is DFQATT and CDR2 SNEGSKA (reference sequence). Trimming stripped 2 bases from V and 3 bases from J, with 16 bases between. This CDR3 is built from 15 residues. The CDR3 DNA reads TGCAGTGCTAGACCCCTTCAGGGTAGAAAAGAGACCCAGTACTTC. Its translation: CSARPLQGRKETQYF.

At least ten counts were recorded for this clonotype. The chain has TRBV4-3 and TRBJ2-1, with 15 bases identical to TRBD2. This CDR3 is built from 17 residues. Germline V gene sequence: CDR1 LGHNA, CDR2 YSLEER. The trim removed 4 bases at V and 4 bases at J, leaving 5 bases unmatched. CDR3 sequence: CASSPRTSGREYNEQFF. DNA of the CDR3: TGCGCCAGCAGCCCACGGACTAGCGGGAGGGAGTACAATGAGCAGTTCTTC.

This clonotype was seen more than once but under ten times. The chain carries TRBV20-1 and TRBJ2-7; 13 bases are a match to TRBD2. Looked up from germline, CDR1 is DFQATT and CDR2 is SNEGSKA (reference sequence). The CDR3 runs 14 residues. With 2 bases clipped from V and 7 bases from J, the junction kept 5 bases outside the gene matches. The CDR3 bases are TGCAGTGCTAGACTACTAGCGGGAGGGCCGGAGCAGTACTTC. This sequence encodes CSARLLAGGPEQYF.

This clonotype has just a few counts. This sequence joins TRBV20-1 and TRBJ2-1; a weak D match, TRBD2 (7 bases). Trimming removed 6 bases at V and 0 bases at J, with 18 bases between. CDR3 length: 16 amino acids. Per the germline V gene, CDR1 is DFQATT and CDR2 is SNEGSKA (reference sequence). CDR3 in amino acids: CSAYLRGGASYNEQFF. The CDR3 DNA follows: TGCAGTGCGTACCTCCGCGGGGGCGCCTCCTACAATGAGCAGTTCTTC.